These 18 T cell receptor beta chains share one sample of origin, sequenced in a study of CD8+CD57+ T cells in acquired aplastic anemia. In patients chosen for sequencing, flow cytometry had shown CD8+CD57+ cell expansion. TCR beta VDJ and CDR3 profiling used genomic DNA as template. TCRdb fed the reads into MiXCR, producing one record per CDR3 protein. The sample yields 100,000 to 150,000 distinct CDR3 sequences, approximately 40% seen once. What was sequenced was sorted CD4+, CD8+, or CD8+CD57+ T cells (not recorded which) from PBMCs. These receptor sequences come from a human donor with aplastic anemia.

In its sample, this clonotype was seen many times. J is TRBJ1-2 and V is TRBV11-2; D remains ambiguous. V lost 3 bases to trimming and J lost 8 bases, with 19 bases between them. This CDR3 has 15 residues. Germline V gene lookup returns CDR1 SGHAT and CDR2 FQNNGV. The CDR3 region has the DNA TGTGCCAGCAGCTTGGGCGACACCTCCAAAAAAGGCTACACCTTC. It codes for CASSLGDTSKKGYTF.

This clonotype has ten or more counts. The chain uses TRBV6-1 and TRBJ1-1; 7 bases line up with TRBD1. The V gene's germline CDR1 is MNHNS and CDR2 SASEGT. This CDR3 spans 14 amino acids. V lost 4 bases and J lost 0; bases outside the gene matches: 2. The CDR3 DNA sequence: TGTGCCAGCAGTGGGGGACAGATGAACACTGAAGCTTTCTTT. Protein sequence: CASSGGQMNTEAFF.

This clonotype appeared many times. The chain recombines TRBV7-6 with TRBJ1-2; D remains unclear. Germline V gene lookup returns CDR1 SGHVS and CDR2 FNYEAQ. The CDR3 has 14 residues. V lost 2 bases, J lost 0 bases, and 7 bases lay in between. The CDR3 sequence is CASSLTETNYGYTF. The CDR3 DNA follows: TGTGCCAGCAGCTTAACGGAAACTAACTATGGCTACACCTTC.

This clonotype came up many times. The V and J genes are TRBV5-4 and TRBJ1-1; D might be TRBD1 (5 bases). Trimming cost V 5 bases and J 0 bases, with 11 bases left between them. The CDR3 runs to 14 residues. Germline values: CDR1 SGHNT, CDR2 YYREEE (reference sequence). The CDR3 loop reads CASREGFMNTEAFF. The DNA for the CDR3 is TGTGCCAGCAGGGAGGGGTTCATGAACACTGAAGCTTTCTTT.

This clonotype was seen a handful of times. The chain links TRBV6-1 to TRBJ2-1; 8 nucleotides match TRBD2. The CDR3 runs to 15 residues. The V gene end was trimmed by 4 bases and the J gene end by 8 bases; junction bases not matched to a gene: 10. CDR1 and CDR2 from the germline V gene are MNHNS and SASEGT. The DNA for the CDR3 is TGTGCCAGCAGTGGCAGGACTAGCTTTGGGGATGAGCAGTTCTTC. Translating it yields CASSGRTSFGDEQFF.

On this clonotype: Being one base from a much bigger clone, this may be a read error. The rearrangement joins TRBV7-2 to TRBJ2-7; 9 nucleotides match TRBD2. Germline V CDR1 and CDR2: SGHTA, FQGNSA. Germline trimming cut 1 base from V and 0 bases from J; bases unmatched to any gene: 1. The CDR3 has 15 residues. CDR3 residues: CASSLVAGASYEQYV. CDR3 nucleotide sequence: TGTGCCAGCAGCTTAGTAGCGGGGGCCTCCTACGAGCAGTACGTC.

This clonotype was observed at least ten times. One end of the junction varies from germline; a read error may be responsible. The chain carries TRBV5-1 and TRBJ1-6; 8 nucleotides line up with TRBD1. The CDR3 is 17 residues long. Germline CDR1 reads SGHRS; CDR2 reads YFSETQ. Here the CDR3 reads CASSLASTGAYNSPLHF. In DNA form, the CDR3 reads TGCGCCAGCAGCTTGGCGTCGACAGGGGCCTACAATTCACCCCTCCACTTT. Based on the CDR3 plus reference TRBV5-1 and TRBJ1-6, the full variable domain is KAGVTQTPRYLIKTRGQQVTLSCSPISGHRSVSWYQQTPGQGLQFLFEYFSETQRNKGNFPGRFSGRQFSNSRSEMNVSTLELGDSALYLCASSLASTGAYNSPLHFGNGTRLTVT.

The chain carries TRBV7-6 and TRBJ1-6; perhaps TRBD1 as D (6 bases). CDR1 and CDR2 from the germline V gene are SGHVS and FNYEAQ. CDR3 size: 16 residues. The V end lost 6 bases, the J end lost 8 bases, and 20 bases lay between the germline ends. The CDR3 sequence is CASSLTGGLWDSPLHF. Here the CDR3 DNA reads TGTGCCAGCAGTTTAACTGGGGGGCTGTGGGATTCACCCCTCCACTTT.

This clonotype was seen more than once but under ten times. The genes are TRBV25-1 and TRBJ2-7; possibly TRBD1 for D (6 bases). The CDR3 is 15 residues long. From germline, CDR1 is MGHDK and CDR2 SYGVNS. Trimming took 6 bases from V and 0 from J, leaving 15 bases between them. The CDR3 spells CASRNQGILSYEQYF. The DNA for the CDR3 is TGTGCCAGCAGGAATCAGGGGATCCTCTCCTACGAGCAGTACTTC.

Many counts were recorded for this clonotype. The rearrangement joins TRBV3-1 to TRBJ1-2; TRBD1 matches 12 bases. After removal of 4 bases from V and 6 bases from J, the junction contained 3 bases not matched to a gene. The CDR3 is 14 amino acids. The germline CDR1 and CDR2 sequences are LGHDT and YNNKEL (reference sequence). The CDR3 region has the DNA TGTGCCAGCAGCCCGGGACAGGGGGCTCATGGCTACACCTTC. Translating gives CASSPGQGAHGYTF.

To note about this clonotype: A read error is possible here, since a much larger clone lies one base away. The CDR3 carries no conserved terminal phenylalanine or tryptophan, so it likely arises from a read error. The J gene is TRBJ1-1, the V gene TRBV5-1; 11 nucleotides match TRBD1. The ends lost 2 bases at V and 5 bases at J; junction bases unmatched: 5. CDR1 is SGHRS and CDR2 is YFSETQ in the germline V gene. The CDR3 has 15 residues. In DNA, the CDR3 is TGCGCCAGCAGCTTAGGACAGGGGGCTAGTACTGAAGCTTTCCTT. Encoded protein: CASSLGQGASTEAFL.

In this sample, this clonotype turned up many times. The V call is TRBV2, the J call TRBJ1-6, with 7 nucleotides matching TRBD1. The ends lost 6 bases at V and 8 bases at J; junction bases unmatched: 10. Germline V gene lookup returns CDR1 SNHLY and CDR2 FYNNEI. The CDR3 contains 15 residues. CDR3 in amino acids: CASRRDSIPDSPLHF. CDR3 nucleotide sequence: TGTGCCAGCAGGCGGGACAGCATTCCAGATTCACCCCTCCACTTT.

This chain links TRBV4-1 with TRBJ2-1; no clear D gene. V was cut by 3 bases and J by 9 bases, with 27 bases left in between. In germline, CDR1 is MGHRA, CDR2 YSYEKL. The CDR3 length is 18 residues. The CDR3 DNA reads TGCGCCAGCAGCCATCCCCCTCTTCCCCCCGGCCCGGGTGGTGAGCAGTTCTTC. Translated: CASSHPPLPPGPGGEQFF.

This clonotype was counted a few times. This likely comes from a read error, as the CDR3 has no conserved phenylalanine or tryptophan at its end. This chain connects TRBV6-2 or TRBV6-3 to TRBJ2-7; the D call may be TRBD1 or TRBD2 (5 bases each). The CDR3 totals 13 residues. Germline-derived CDR1 and CDR2 are MNHEY and SVGEGT. V dropped 7 bases and J dropped 5 bases, with 15 bases sitting between them. The chain's CDR3 is CASNGGVRNEQYL. The CDR3, as DNA: TGTGCCAGCAATGGGGGAGTTCGGAACGAGCAGTACCTC.

This clonotype was counted between two and nine times. CDR3: CASRTTDTQYF. As DNA, the CDR3 is TGTGCCAGCCGAACCACAGATACGCAGTATTTT. The chain employs TRBV2 and TRBJ2-3; D not certain. CDR3 size: 11 residues. Between the trimmed V and J ends, which lost 8 bases and 2 bases, there was a span of 5 bases. The V gene's germline CDR1 is SNHLY and CDR2 FYNNEI. The full variable domain, in which reference TRBV2 and TRBJ2-3 provide the parts outside the CDR3, is EPEVTQTPSHQVTQMGQEVILRCVPISNHLYFYWYRQILGQKVEFLVSFYNNEISEKSEIFDDQFSVERPDGSNFTLKIRSTKLEDSAMYFCASRTTDTQYFGPGTRLTVL.

This clonotype was recorded once. The V gene is TRBV15, the J gene TRBJ2-3; TRBD2 matches at 15 bases. V trimming: 2 bases; J trimming: 3 bases; junction bases outside the gene matches: 3. CDR3 length: 17 residues. Germline CDR1 reads LNHNV; CDR2 reads YYDKDF (reference sequence). Here the CDR3 reads CATSRLGLAGGTDTQYF. The CDR3 DNA reads as TGTGCCACCAGCAGATTAGGACTAGCGGGGGGGACAGATACGCAGTATTTT.

The V call is TRBV14, the J call TRBJ2-7; D is unclear. This CDR3 has 13 amino acids. Germline V gene data show CDR1 as SGHDN and CDR2 as FVKESK. The germline V and J ends were trimmed by 2 bases and 6 bases, with 11 bases remaining between them. DNA of the CDR3: TGTGCCAGCAGCCAAAGCCGGGTTGGCGAGCAGTACTTC. Amino acids: CASSQSRVGEQYF.

In its sample, this clonotype was seen many times. V is TRBV6-1 and J is TRBJ1-3; D uncertain. This CDR3 region has 13 residues. Germline V gene lookup returns CDR1 MNHNS and CDR2 SASEGT. V lost 4 bases, J lost 7 bases, and 11 bases lay in between. The CDR3 DNA sequence: TGTGCCAGCAGTGGACGAAATAAGAACACCATATATTTT. This translates into CASSGRNKNTIYF.